Listed here are 30 T cell receptor beta chains from one sample, sequenced in a study of T cells in Graves' hyperthyroidism and ophthalmopathy. Using RNA transcripts as the source, TCR beta CDR3 regions were amplified. In the first-round RT-PCR of the TCR CDR3, the HTBI primer set was used. TCRdb itself ran the multiplex PCR reads through MiXCR, one entry per CDR3 protein. The table records fewer than 650,000 distinct CDR3 sequences, roughly 14% of them present only once. The specimen sequenced was blood. Every receptor here comes from a woman between 40 and 55 years old with Graves' ophthalmopathy.

This clonotype has just a few counts. The V call is TRBV5-1, the J call TRBJ1-1; TRBD1 aligns across 7 bases. V was clipped by 3 bases and J by 4 bases; unmatched bases: 18. CDR1 and CDR2 (germline): SGHRS, YFSETQ. The CDR3 contains 18 residues. The CDR3 region has the DNA TGCGCCAGCAGCTCCCCCTCGACAGGGAGGTATGGTGGCACTGAAGCTTTCTTT. Translating gives CASSSPSTGRYGGTEAFF.

Ten or more counts support this clonotype. The DNA for the CDR3 is TGCAGCGTTGTCGATAAGACAGGGTATAGCCCTCCGAGCGGTAAGCAGTACTTC. It codes for CSVVDKTGYSPPSGKQYF. The chain couples TRBV29-1 to TRBJ2-7, with 7 bases fitting TRBD1. After removal of 4 bases from V and 8 bases from J, the junction contained 26 bases not matched to a gene. CDR1 SQVTM and CDR2 ANQGSEA come from the germline V gene. This CDR3 region has 18 residues.

This clonotype was observed many times. An end of the junction differs from the germline gene, which may be a read error. The rearrangement joins TRBV29-1 to TRBJ2-5; D is uncertain. This CDR3 is 12 amino acids long. The V gene's germline CDR1 is SQVTM and CDR2 ANQGSEA. CDR3: CSAETPGETQYF. The CDR3 bases are TGCAGCGCTGAAACACCTGGGGAGACCCAGTACTTC.

This clonotype was observed at least ten times. The chain couples TRBV27 to TRBJ2-5; no clear D. Germline V gene sequence: CDR1 MNHEY, CDR2 SMNVEV (reference sequence). The CDR3 has 13 amino acids. V was pared by 6 bases and J by 7 bases, with 15 bases between. Here the CDR3 DNA reads TGTGCCAGCAGGGGGTCAAGGGTAGGGACCCAGTACTTC. This translates into CASRGSRVGTQYF.

The chain recombines TRBV4-3 with TRBJ2-6; no firm D call. The CDR3 is made up of 17 amino acids. Trimming stripped 3 bases from V and 0 bases from J, with 12 bases between. CDR1 is LGHNA and CDR2 is YSLEER in the germline V gene. The CDR3 sequence: CASSHSPGYSGANVLTF. The CDR3 region has the DNA TGCGCCAGCAGCCATTCCCCAGGTTACTCTGGGGCCAACGTCCTGACTTTC.

This clonotype showed up many times. The V gene is TRBV6-1, the J gene TRBJ1-5, with D possibly TRBD1 on 5 matching bases. V was trimmed by 2 bases and J by 0 bases, leaving 17 bases between them. This CDR3 spans 18 amino acids. The V gene's germline CDR1 is MNHNS and CDR2 SASEGT. The CDR3, as DNA: TGTGCCAGCAGTGAACCCTACGGGGGAATGGGTAGCAATCAGCCCCAGCATTTT. As protein: CASSEPYGGMGSNQPQHF.

This clonotype was observed many times. The chain links TRBV27 to TRBJ1-3; D is unresolved. CDR3 length: 15 residues. Germline CDR1 reads MNHEY; CDR2 reads SMNVEV (reference sequence). V dropped 5 bases and J dropped 0 bases, with 11 bases sitting between them. The CDR3 DNA follows: TGTGCCAGCAGTCGTCGGGGAGACTCTGGAAACACCATATATTTT. This gives the protein CASSRRGDSGNTIYF.

This clonotype was seen ten or more times. The J gene is TRBJ2-7, the V gene TRBV20-1; D is ambiguous. The CDR3 spans 11 residues. V lost 6 bases to trimming and J lost 6 bases, with 12 bases between them. Germline V gene sequence: CDR1 DFQATT, CDR2 SNEGSKA (reference sequence). DNA for the CDR3: TGCAGTGCGGGTCGGGTTCCCGAGCAGTACTTC. Amino acid sequence: CSAGRVPEQYF.

This chain joins TRBV20-1 and TRBJ2-3; 7 bases line up with TRBD2. The CDR3 is made up of 14 amino acids. Germline CDR1 is DFQATT and CDR2 is SNEGSKA (reference sequence). V lost 6 bases, J lost 2 bases, and 8 bases stayed unmatched. CDR3 sequence: CSAPRDYYTDTQYF. In nucleotides, the CDR3 is TGCAGTGCACCCCGGGACTATTACACAGATACGCAGTATTTT.

As for this clonotype: With a much larger clone just one base away, this may be a read error. The rearrangement links TRBV27 to TRBJ2-5; D may be TRBD1 (5 bases). Looked up from germline, CDR1 is MNHEY and CDR2 is SMNVEV (reference sequence). This CDR3 has 14 amino acids. CDR3 DNA sequence: TGTGCCAGCAGCTTGCTCGCAGGGTTAGAGACCCAGCACTTC. This encodes CASSLLAGLETQHF.

V and J are TRBV28 and TRBJ1-3; D remains unclear. Germline V CDR1 and CDR2: MDHEN, SYDVKM. Trimming stripped 1 base from V and 0 bases from J, with 13 bases between. The CDR3 is 17 residues long. The CDR3 sequence is CASSLSGRIISGNTIYF. As DNA, the CDR3 is TGTGCCAGCAGTTTATCAGGACGCATAATCTCTGGAAACACCATATATTTT.

This clonotype was counted many times. The chain is built from TRBV28 and TRBJ1-5; D not resolved. CDR3 length equals 18 residues. Germline loops: CDR1 MDHEN, CDR2 SYDVKM. The germline V and J ends were trimmed by 0 bases and 0 bases, with 15 bases remaining between them. CDR3 in DNA: TGTGCCAGCAGTTTATGGTTTGGCACTAGATATAGCAATCAGCCCCAGCATTTT. It translates to CASSLWFGTRYSNQPQHF. Combining the CDR3 with reference TRBV28 and TRBJ1-5 gives the whole variable domain DVKVTQSSRYLVKRTGEKVFLECVQDMDHENMFWYRQDPGLGLRLIYFSYDVKMKEKGDIPEGYSVSREKKERFSLILESASTNQTSMYLCASSLWFGTRYSNQPQHFGDGTRLSIL.

A single count supports this clonotype. The V and J genes are TRBV27 and TRBJ2-2; D is possibly TRBD1 (6 bases). CDR1 is MNHEY, CDR2 SMNVEV, per germline (reference sequence). The CDR3 sequence is 14 residues long. V dropped 6 bases and J dropped 3 bases, with 11 bases sitting between them. CDR3 residues: CASRQTGYTGELFF. The DNA of the CDR3 is TGTGCCAGCAGGCAAACAGGGTACACCGGGGAGCTGTTTTTT.

The chain couples TRBV12-3 or TRBV12-4 to TRBJ1-1; D gene unclear. CDR3 length equals 13 residues. CDR3 loop: CVPWEQIGPEAFF. CDR3 sequence (DNA): TGTGTACCCTGGGAGCAAATCGGGCCTGAAGCTTTCTTT.

The chain combines TRBV28 with TRBJ2-5; D is perhaps TRBD2 (5 bases). The V end lost 8 bases, the J end lost 7 bases, and 20 bases lay between the germline ends. Looked up from germline, CDR1 is MDHEN and CDR2 is SYDVKM. The CDR3 extends over 14 amino acids. The CDR3 DNA reads TGTGCCAGCGGGGTGTCGGGGTCGCAGGTGACCCAGTACTTC. It encodes CASGVSGSQVTQYF.

This chain connects TRBV6-2 or TRBV6-3 to TRBJ1-1; possibly TRBD1 for D (6 bases). The germline V and J ends were trimmed by 6 bases and 5 bases, with 13 bases remaining between them. The CDR3 spans 13 residues. Germline CDR1 is MNHEY and CDR2 is SVGEGT. CDR3 region: CASRSSGTTEAFF. CDR3 nucleotide sequence: TGTGCCAGCAGGAGTTCAGGGACAACTGAAGCTTTCTTT.

This clonotype was recorded many times. The chain combines TRBV19 with TRBJ1-1, with a weak D call TRBD1 (5 bases). CDR3 length: 13 residues. V dropped 3 bases and J dropped 4 bases, with 9 bases sitting between them. Germline V CDR1 and CDR2: LNHDA, SQIVND (reference sequence). The CDR3 region is CASSIQGGTEAFF. In DNA form, the CDR3 reads TGTGCCAGTAGTATTCAGGGTGGCACTGAAGCTTTCTTT.

This clonotype occurred many times. This chain uses TRBV28 with TRBJ2-7; perhaps TRBD2 as D (6 bases). The CDR3 contains 16 residues. CDR1 and CDR2 from the germline V gene are MDHEN and SYDVKM. V was shortened by 6 bases and J by 2 bases, with 20 bases between the two germline ends. CDR3 loop: CASRGRWEDLTYEQYF. The CDR3 DNA follows: TGTGCCAGCAGGGGCCGCTGGGAGGACCTTACCTACGAGCAGTACTTC.

This clonotype was counted ten times or more. This chain joins TRBV30 and TRBJ2-7, with D possibly being TRBD1 or TRBD2 (5 bases each). The ends were cut back, 0 bases at V and 5 bases at J, with 17 bases in the middle. The CDR3 has 15 residues. The germline V gene encodes CDR1 GTSNPN and CDR2 SVGIG (reference sequence). This chain's CDR3 is CAWSVRGGSNNEQYF. The CDR3 bases are TGTGCCTGGAGTGTACGGGGCGGTTCGAACAACGAGCAGTACTTC.

Here the CDR3 reads CASSQRSGNSPLHF. The CDR3, as DNA: TGTGCCAGCAGCCAACGTTCGGGCAATTCACCCCTCCACTTT. V gene TRBV7-2 combines with J gene TRBJ1-6; D gene ambiguous. CDR3 size: 14 residues. Germline CDR1 and CDR2: SGHTA and FQGNSA. Trimming shortened V by 5 bases and J by 7 bases, and 12 bases separated the two germline ends.

This clonotype was seen many times. The genes are TRBV6-5 and TRBJ1-5; TRBD1 is a possible D gene (6 bases). The CDR3 has 14 residues. In germline, CDR1 is MNHEY, CDR2 SVGAGI. The germline V and J ends were trimmed by 5 bases and 6 bases, with 14 bases remaining between them. The CDR3 region has the DNA TGTGCCAGCAGTCCCGGGGGGCAGAGTCAGCCCCAGCATTTT. Its translation: CASSPGGQSQPQHF.

This clonotype was recorded at least ten times. This chain connects TRBV5-1 to TRBJ2-7; D is possibly TRBD2 (6 bases). The CDR3 length is 14 residues. The V end lost 0 bases, the J end lost 5 bases, and 12 bases lay between the germline ends. The V gene's germline CDR1 is SGHRS and CDR2 YFSETQ. The CDR3 DNA is TGCGCCAGCAGCTTGGGTCTAGCGCGGAACGAGCAGTACTTC. This codes for CASSLGLARNEQYF.

This clonotype was observed many times. The chain is built from TRBV12-5 and TRBJ1-1; D ambiguous. The CDR3 totals 11 residues. The V end lost 6 bases, the J end lost 7 bases, and 9 bases lay between the germline ends. The V gene's germline CDR1 is LGHNT and CDR2 FRNRAP. The CDR3 DNA reads as TGTGCTAGTGGCCCCGGAGATGAAGCTTTCTTT. Translated, it gives CASGPGDEAFF.

This clonotype has at least ten counts. DNA for the CDR3: TGCAGTGCTAGTTCGGGGGACTCCTACAATGAGCAGTTCTTC. It is translated as CSASSGDSYNEQFF. The chain joins TRBV20-1 to TRBJ2-1; D possibly corresponds to TRBD2 (6 bases). V lost 3 bases to trimming and J lost 0 bases, with 9 bases between them. Germline values: CDR1 DFQATT, CDR2 SNEGSKA (reference sequence). The CDR3 is 14 amino acids.

At least ten counts were recorded for this clonotype. The chain has TRBV6-5 and TRBJ1-1; D unresolved. From germline, CDR1 is MNHEY and CDR2 SVGAGI. V was pared by 7 bases and J by 0 bases, with 12 bases between. The CDR3 length is 14 residues. The CDR3 sequence: CASTARTVNTEAFF. CDR3 nucleotide sequence: TGTGCCAGCACCGCCCGGACGGTGAACACTGAAGCTTTCTTT.

This clonotype came up many times. This chain's CDR3 is CASSLSGKRLTYEQYF. The CDR3 nucleotides read TGTGCCAGCAGTTTATCGGGGAAGCGGCTAACCTACGAGCAGTACTTC. The chain links TRBV27 to TRBJ2-7; TRBD2 is a possible D gene (5 bases). Trimming pared 0 bases from V and 2 bases from J, leaving 14 bases between. Germline CDR1 and CDR2: MNHEY and SMNVEV (reference sequence). CDR3 length: 16 amino acids.

The chain couples TRBV5-1 to TRBJ2-7; possible D gene TRBD1, 6 bases. The CDR3 runs to 14 residues. From germline, CDR1 is SGHRS and CDR2 YFSETQ. V shed 4 bases and J shed 5 bases, with 16 bases lying between them. The CDR3, as DNA: TGCGCCAGCAGCCGTGGGGGCTTAGTCGACGAGCAGTACTTC. This sequence encodes CASSRGGLVDEQYF.

This clonotype came up many times. The rearrangement uses TRBV12-3 or TRBV12-4 and TRBJ2-7, with D possibly TRBD1 on 6 matching bases. CDR3 size: 11 residues. V was cut by 10 bases and J by 4 bases, with 11 bases left in between. The CDR3, as DNA: TGTGCCATCGGGACAATGTACGAGCAGTACTTC. It is translated as CAIGTMYEQYF.

This clonotype was seen repeatedly, ten times or more. The chain employs TRBV28 and TRBJ1-3, with D perhaps matching TRBD1 (5 bases). Trimming took off 7 bases at V and 3 bases at J, with 7 bases between the two ends. This CDR3 comprises 12 residues. Per the germline V gene, CDR1 is MDHEN and CDR2 is SYDVKM. The CDR3 region has the DNA TGTGCCAGCACAGGGCTTGGAAACACCATATATTTT. Its translation is CASTGLGNTIYF. Based on the CDR3 plus reference TRBV28 and TRBJ1-3, the full variable domain is DVKVTQSSRYLVKRTGEKVFLECVQDMDHENMFWYRQDPGLGLRLIYFSYDVKMKEKGDIPEGYSVSREKKERFSLILESASTNQTSMYLCASTGLGNTIYFGEGSWLTVV.

This clonotype was seen many times. The genes are TRBV30 and TRBJ1-1; no definite D call. The V end was cut by 3 bases, the J end by 3 bases, with 14 bases between. The CDR3 contains 14 residues. The germline gives CDR1 GTSNPN, CDR2 SVGIG (reference sequence). In DNA form, the CDR3 reads TGTGCCTGGAGAGCTCTGCCGGGTTACACTGAAGCTTTCTTT. It translates to CAWRALPGYTEAFF.